Listed below are T cell receptor beta chains from one sample, sequenced in a study of naive and memory T cell subsets. TCRdb reprocessed the UMI-ligation and nested PCR reads via MiXCR and lists one record per CDR3 protein. The sample yields about 85,000 distinct CDR3 sequences, around 13% seen once. Sequenced material: central memory CD4+ T cells from blood. Every receptor here comes from a human donor in good health. The CDR3 runs from the conserved cysteine through the conserved F or W. The D gene is left open where the match is weak. Size is omitted from some rows. Given values are once, few, many or a class for expanded clones.

>TRBV7-2|TRBJ2-5|-|many
TGTGCCAGCAGCTTAGCGATGCAGAAAGAGACCCAGTACTTC
CASSLAMQKETQYF
>TRBV7-2|TRBJ2-1|TRBD2|-
TGTGCCAGCAGCTTTAGCGGGAGAAACTACAATGAGCAGTTCTTC
CASSFSGRNYNEQFF
>TRBV5-1|TRBJ1-2|-|-
TGCGCCAGCAGCTTGGCCCCGGGAGACATGAGGCCTGGCTACACCTTC
CASSLAPGDMRPGYTF
>TRBV4-1|TRBJ2-5|TRBD1|-
TGCGCCAGCAGCACCCAGACAGGGGTGGGAGAGACCCAGTACTTC
CASSTQTGVGETQYF
>TRBV24-1|TRBJ2-1|-|-
TGTGCCACCAGTGCTAGGGTTGGCGGGAATTATTACAATGAGCAGTTCTTC
CATSARVGGNYYNEQFF
>TRBV10-3|TRBJ2-3|TRBD2|few
TGTGCCATCAGTGGAGGGACTAGCGGGAGACTAAGCACAGATACGCAGTATTTT
CAISGGTSGRLSTDTQYF
>TRBV7-8|TRBJ1-5|-|few
TGTGCCAGCAGCTTAGAAGGGGCAGTCAATCAGCCCCAGCATTTT
CASSLEGAVNQPQHF
>TRBV29-1|TRBJ2-3|-|many
TGCAGCGTCATCGGGACTACAGATACGCAGTATTTT
CSVIGTTDTQYF
>TRBV6-1|TRBJ2-3|TRBD2|-
TGTGCCAGCAGTCAGTACCTGACTAGCGGAGTCACCTATACGCAGTATTTT
CASSQYLTSGVTYTQYF
>TRBV20-1|TRBJ2-7|-|many
TGCAGTGCTTCACATGTGGACCGCTACGAGCAGTACTTC
CSASHVDRYEQYF
>TRBV28|TRBJ1-4|-|few
TGTGCCAGCAGTGGGACCCGGGACGTGTTTTTT
CASSGTRDVFF
>TRBV27|TRBJ2-3|-|-
TGTGCCAGCAGTCGGCGGTATGAGGTCGATACGCAGTATTTT
CASSRRYEVDTQYF
>TRBV27|TRBJ1-1|-|-
TGTGCCAGCAGTCCCCTGGGGACGGAGGAAGCTTTCTTT
CASSPLGTEEAFF
>TRBV20-1|TRBJ2-4|-|-
TGCAGTGCTAGAGTGGAACTCCTAGCCAAAAACATTCAGTACTTC
CSARVELLAKNIQYF
>TRBV24-1|TRBJ2-2|-|-
TGTGCCACCAGCAGTTCAGGGTTCAGCACCGGGGAGCTGTTTTTT
CATSSSGFSTGELFF
>TRBV7-9|TRBJ2-2|TRBD2|few
TGTGCCAGCAGCTCGGGGACTAGCCTGAACACCGGGGAGCTGTTTTTT
CASSSGTSLNTGELFF
>TRBV7-3|TRBJ2-7|-|-
TGTGCCAGCAGCTTCCGTCCGGCCGGCGGCAACGAGCAGTACTTC
CASSFRPAGGNEQYF
>TRBV29-1|TRBJ1-4|-|-
TGCAGCGTTGTGGAGCCTAATGAAAAACTGTTTTTT
CSVVEPNEKLFF
>TRBV20-1|TRBJ2-7|-|many
TGCAGTGCTAGAGTCCCGCTAGCCCACTCCTACGAGCAGTACTTC
CSARVPLAHSYEQYF
>TRBV3-1|TRBJ2-1|-|-
TGTGCCAGCAGCCAGACCGGGACTCGGTACAATGAGCAGTTCTTC
CASSQTGTRYNEQFF
>TRBV7-8|TRBJ1-2|-|-
TGTGCCAGCAGCTCCAGGGCAGGGTCTGACTATGGCTACACCTTC
CASSSRAGSDYGYTF
>TRBV28|TRBJ1-5|-|-
TGTGCAACCGTGGGCAGACATAATCAGCCCCAGCATTTT
CATVGRHNQPQHF
>TRBV29-1|TRBJ1-2|-|-
TGCAGCGTTGAAGGGGGTGGGGGTGGCTACACCTTC
CSVEGGGGGYTF
>TRBV4-2|TRBJ2-7|-|many
TGTGCCAGCAGCCAAGCCGGGACTTCACCCTTAGAGCAGTACTTC
CASSQAGTSPLEQYF